The present entry profiles one T cell receptor (beta chain) with its context. What it recognizes is unknown. The CDR3 has 15 residues. Germline V CDR1 and CDR2: SGHRS, YFSETQ. Trimming cost V 5 bases and J 3 bases, with 17 bases left between them. Both 60 Vbeta primers and 13 Jbeta primers went into the PCR. The protocol was immunoSEQ multiplex PCR, while the TCRdb copy is restricted to in-frame clones and leaves out a portion. Seen here are more than 95,000 clones, 13% to 15% observed once, and the top ten hold about 0.79%. This record belongs to a study of cytomegalovirus exposure and HLA in healthy donors. Study information: Counted in an early data release were tens of millions of unique TCRs from HLA-typed donors.

Study results and limitations: The investigators catalogued 150 or so TCR beta chains as cytomegalovirus-associated.

Sequencing was done on a sample of PBMCs. This clonotype originated in a female donor in good health and CMV-seronegative. The V gene is TRBV5-1, the J gene TRBJ2-5; the D gene is possibly TRBD1 (5 bases). In DNA, the CDR3 is TGCGCCAGCAGTTCACAGGTCTCCTTGAAAGAGACCCAGTACTTC. This codes for CASSSQVSLKETQYF.